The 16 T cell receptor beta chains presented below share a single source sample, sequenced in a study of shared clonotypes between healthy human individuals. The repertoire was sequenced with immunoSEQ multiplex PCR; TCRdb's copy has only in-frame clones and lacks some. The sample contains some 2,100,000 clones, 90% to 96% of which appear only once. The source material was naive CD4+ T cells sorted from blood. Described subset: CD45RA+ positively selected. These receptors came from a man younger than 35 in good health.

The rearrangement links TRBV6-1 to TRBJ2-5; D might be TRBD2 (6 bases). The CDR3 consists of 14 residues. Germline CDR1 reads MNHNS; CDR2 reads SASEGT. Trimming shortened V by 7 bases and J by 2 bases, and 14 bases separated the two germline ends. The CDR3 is CASNPRRVQETQYF. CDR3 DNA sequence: TGTGCCAGCAACCCCAGGAGGGTTCAAGAGACCCAGTACTTC.

The CDR3 loop is CASTLTTLRGLTEAFF. The CDR3, as DNA: TGTGCCAGCACCTTGACCACACTAAGGGGGCTTACTGAAGCTTTCTTT. The chain recombines TRBV11-2 with TRBJ1-1, with 7 bases aligning to TRBD1. Unmatched junction bases numbered 16, after V lost 7 bases and J lost 5 bases. The CDR3 covers 16 residues. Germline CDR1 reads SGHAT; CDR2 reads FQNNGV.

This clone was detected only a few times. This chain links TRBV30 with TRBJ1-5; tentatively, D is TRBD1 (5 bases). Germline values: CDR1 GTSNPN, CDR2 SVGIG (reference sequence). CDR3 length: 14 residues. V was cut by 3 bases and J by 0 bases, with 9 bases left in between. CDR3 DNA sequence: TGTGCCTGGAGCATTGACAGTAGCAATCAGCCCCAGCATTTT. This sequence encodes CAWSIDSSNQPQHF.

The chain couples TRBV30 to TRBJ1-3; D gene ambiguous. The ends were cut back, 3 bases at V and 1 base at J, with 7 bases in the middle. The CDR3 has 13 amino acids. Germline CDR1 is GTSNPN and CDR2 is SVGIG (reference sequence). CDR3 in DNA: TGTGCCTGGAGGAAAGGGTCTGGAAACACCATATATTTT. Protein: CAWRKGSGNTIYF.

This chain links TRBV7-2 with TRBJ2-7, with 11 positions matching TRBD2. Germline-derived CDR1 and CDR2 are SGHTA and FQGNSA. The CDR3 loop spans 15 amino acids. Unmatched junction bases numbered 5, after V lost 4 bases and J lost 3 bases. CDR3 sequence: CASSSGLADFYEQYF. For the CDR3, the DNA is TGTGCCAGCAGCTCGGGACTAGCGGATTTCTACGAGCAGTACTTC.

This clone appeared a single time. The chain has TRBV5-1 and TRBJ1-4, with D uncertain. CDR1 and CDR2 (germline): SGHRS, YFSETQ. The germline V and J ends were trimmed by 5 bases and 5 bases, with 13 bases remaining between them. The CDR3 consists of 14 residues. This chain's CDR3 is CASSYSGPNEKLFF. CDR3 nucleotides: TGCGCCAGCAGTTATTCAGGACCAAATGAAAAACTGTTTTTT. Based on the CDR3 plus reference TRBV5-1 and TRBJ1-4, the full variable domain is KAGVTQTPRYLIKTRGQQVTLSCSPISGHRSVSWYQQTPGQGLQFLFEYFSETQRNKGNFPGRFSGRQFSNSRSEMNVSTLELGDSALYLCASSYSGPNEKLFFGSGTQLSVL.

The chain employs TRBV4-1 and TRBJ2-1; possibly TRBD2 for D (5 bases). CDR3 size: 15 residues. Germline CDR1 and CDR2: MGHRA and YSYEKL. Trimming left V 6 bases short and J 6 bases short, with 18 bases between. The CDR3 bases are TGCGCCAGCAGTCTACTAGAGCGCCTTTCCAATGAGCAGTTCTTC. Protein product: CASSLLERLSNEQFF.

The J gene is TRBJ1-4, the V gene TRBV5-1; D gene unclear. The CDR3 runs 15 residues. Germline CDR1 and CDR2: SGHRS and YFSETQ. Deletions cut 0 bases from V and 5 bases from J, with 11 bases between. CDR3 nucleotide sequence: TGCGCCAGCAGCTTGGACCCGGGGTCGAATGAAAAACTGTTTTTT. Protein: CASSLDPGSNEKLFF.

DNA of the CDR3: TGTGCCAGCTCACCATTCTTGGCAGGGGATGCCGGGGAGCTGTTTTTT. Translation gives CASSPFLAGDAGELFF. The chain uses TRBV18 and TRBJ2-2; D may be TRBD1 (6 bases). The length of the CDR3 is 16 residues. With 2 bases removed from V and 6 bases from J, the gap between germline ends came to 16 bases. Germline values: CDR1 KGHSH, CDR2 LQKENI.

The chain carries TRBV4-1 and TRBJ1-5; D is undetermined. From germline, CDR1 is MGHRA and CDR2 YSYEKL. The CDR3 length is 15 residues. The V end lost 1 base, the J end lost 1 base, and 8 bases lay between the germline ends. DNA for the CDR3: TGCGCCAGCAGCCAAGGCGTTTGGAGCAATCAGCCCCAGCATTTT. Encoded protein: CASSQGVWSNQPQHF.

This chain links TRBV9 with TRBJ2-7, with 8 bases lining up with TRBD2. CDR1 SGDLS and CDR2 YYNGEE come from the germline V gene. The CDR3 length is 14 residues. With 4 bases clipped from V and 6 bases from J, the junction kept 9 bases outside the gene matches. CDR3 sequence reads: CASSRGGPLAEQYF. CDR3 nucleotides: TGTGCCAGCAGCCGGGGGGGGCCCCTGGCCGAGCAGTACTTC.

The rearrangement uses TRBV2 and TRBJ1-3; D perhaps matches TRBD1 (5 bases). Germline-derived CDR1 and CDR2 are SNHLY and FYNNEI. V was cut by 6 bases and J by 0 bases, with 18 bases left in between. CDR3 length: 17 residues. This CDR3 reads CASRAKPEGRSGNTIYF. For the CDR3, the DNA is TGTGCCAGCAGAGCAAAACCCGAGGGACGCTCTGGAAACACCATATATTTT.

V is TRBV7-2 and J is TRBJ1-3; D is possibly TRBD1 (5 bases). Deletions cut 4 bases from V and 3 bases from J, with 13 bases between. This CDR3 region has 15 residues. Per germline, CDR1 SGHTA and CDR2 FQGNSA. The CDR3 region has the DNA TGTGCCAGCAGCTCGATGCTGGGGGATGGAAACACCATATATTTT. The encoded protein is CASSSMLGDGNTIYF.

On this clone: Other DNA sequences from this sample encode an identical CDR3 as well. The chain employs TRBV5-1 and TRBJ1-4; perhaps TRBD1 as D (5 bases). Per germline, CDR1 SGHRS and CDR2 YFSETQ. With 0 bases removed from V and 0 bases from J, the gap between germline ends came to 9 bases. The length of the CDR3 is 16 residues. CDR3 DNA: TGCGCCAGCAGCTTGGTGGGAGGGGCAACTAATGAAAAACTGTTTTTT. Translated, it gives CASSLVGGATNEKLFF.

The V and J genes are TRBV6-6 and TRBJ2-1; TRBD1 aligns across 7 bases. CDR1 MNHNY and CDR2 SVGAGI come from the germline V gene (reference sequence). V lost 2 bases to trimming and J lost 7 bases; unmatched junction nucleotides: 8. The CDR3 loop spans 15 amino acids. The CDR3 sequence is CASSYERQGENEQFF. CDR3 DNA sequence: TGTGCCAGCAGTTACGAAAGGCAGGGGGAGAATGAGCAGTTCTTC.

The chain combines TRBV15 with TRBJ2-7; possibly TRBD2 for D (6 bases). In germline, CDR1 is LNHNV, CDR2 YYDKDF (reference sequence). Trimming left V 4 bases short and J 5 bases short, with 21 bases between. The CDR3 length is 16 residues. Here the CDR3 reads CATSNSRLVNPDEQYF. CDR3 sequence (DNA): TGTGCCACCAGCAATTCCAGACTAGTGAACCCGGACGAGCAGTACTTC.